What follows are 8 T cell receptor beta chains derived from one specimen sequenced in a study of blood T cell repertoires in COVID-19. Assay: immunoSEQ multiplex PCR; the TCRdb copy retains only in-frame clones and omits some. The sample lists approximately 300,000 clones, under 90% occurring once. What was sequenced was PBMCs or T cells enriched from blood (not recorded which). These receptors came from a man aged 55 to 70 who had recovered from COVID-19.

About this clone: The identical CDR3 is also encoded by other nucleotide sequences in the sample. The chain recombines TRBV5-1 with TRBJ2-5; 11 nucleotides line up with TRBD1. J gave up 5 bases and V 4 bases, and 7 bases lay outside the gene matches. Germline assignment: CDR1 SGHRS and CDR2 YFSETQ. The CDR3 spans 15 residues. This chain's CDR3 is CASSPGQGAVETQYF. In DNA, the CDR3 is TGCGCCAGCAGCCCCGGACAGGGGGCGGTCGAGACCCAGTACTTC.

The J gene is TRBJ2-7, the V gene TRBV10-3; 10 nucleotides match TRBD2. The CDR3 has 15 residues. V was pared by 3 bases and J by 3 bases, with 5 bases of the junction left unmatched. Germline CDR1 reads ENHRY; CDR2 reads SYGVKD. CDR3 protein: CAISDESSGSYEQYF. CDR3 DNA sequence: TGTGCCATCAGTGATGAGTCTAGCGGGAGCTACGAGCAGTACTTC.

The chain is built from TRBV27 and TRBJ2-2; 7 nucleotides line up with TRBD2. J lost 7 bases, V lost 3 bases, and 5 bases had no gene match. Germline values: CDR1 MNHEY, CDR2 SMNVEV (reference sequence). This CDR3 has 14 amino acids. The DNA for the CDR3 is TGTGCCAGCAGTTTCCGACTAGCTGGCGGGGAGCTGTTTTTT. Amino acids: CASSFRLAGGELFF.

The chain uses TRBV28 and TRBJ1-2; D is perhaps TRBD1 (5 bases). Trimming pared 6 bases from V and 9 bases from J, leaving 11 bases between. Per germline, CDR1 MDHEN and CDR2 SYDVKM. This CDR3 is 11 amino acids long. CDR3 amino acids: CASSEMDSYTF. CDR3 in DNA: TGTGCCAGCAGCGAGATGGACAGCTACACCTTC.

The chain couples TRBV7-9 to TRBJ1-1, with TRBD1 identical over 7 bases. In germline, CDR1 is SEHNR, CDR2 FQNEAQ (reference sequence). The CDR3 runs 19 residues. The ends lost 8 bases at V and 2 bases at J; junction bases unmatched: 23. The CDR3 DNA reads TGTGCCAGCGGTTTATCCCTTAGGGACAGACATTTAAGAAACACTGAAGCTTTCTTT. Residues: CASGLSLRDRHLRNTEAFF.

The chain carries TRBV30 and TRBJ2-7, with 7 bases matching TRBD2. The CDR3 spans 15 residues. Germline V gene lookup returns CDR1 GTSNPN and CDR2 SVGIG (reference sequence). V was pared by 5 bases and J by 2 bases, with 12 bases of the junction left unmatched. CDR3 nucleotides: TGTGCCTGGGACCCCGGGACTACCGTTACCTACGAGCAGTACTTC. Translated: CAWDPGTTVTYEQYF.

This clone has just a few counts. CDR3 sequence (DNA): TGTGCCAGCAGCTTAGCCCTCCAGACAAGCTACGAGCAGTACTTC. Residues: CASSLALQTSYEQYF. This rearrangement joins TRBV11-2 to TRBJ2-7; D remains ambiguous. Germline V gene sequence: CDR1 SGHAT, CDR2 FQNNGV. V gave up 1 base and J gave up 3 bases, with 13 bases separating them. The CDR3 consists of 15 residues.

The chain joins TRBV6-2 or TRBV6-3 to TRBJ2-3, with D possibly TRBD2 on 5 matching bases. The germline V and J ends were trimmed by 1 base and 4 bases, with 9 bases remaining between them. The CDR3 totals 14 residues. Germline values: CDR1 MNHEY, CDR2 SVGEGT. CDR3 DNA: TGTGCCAGCAGTTACTGGACTCCCCCAGATACGCAGTATTTT. Translating gives CASSYWTPPDTQYF.